This TCR beta chain was sequenced for a study of cytotoxic CD8 clonotypes in ibrutinib-treated CLL. Findings of the study overall: Having risen at ibrutinib response, clonality had fallen back toward baseline by progression.

Around 1.8 micrograms of genomic DNA (from cryopreserved PBMCs) were used for TCR beta libraries. Clones were sequenced by immunoSEQ multiplex PCR, and TCRdb holds only the in-frame ones, with some missing. The table has fewer than 400,000 clones, roughly 67% seen once. V lost 0 bases, J lost 3 bases, and 13 bases lay in between. CDR1 is MNHNY, CDR2 SVGAGI, per germline (reference sequence). The CDR3 totals 16 residues. With regard to this clone: Its target is unknown.

The sequence was obtained from a human donor with chronic lymphocytic leukemia. The V and J genes are TRBV6-6 and TRBJ2-3; the D gene is possibly TRBD2 (5 bases). The sequencing used PBMCs, collected after 36 months of ibrutinib treatment. CDR3 protein: CASSYSTTGGTDTQYF. In nucleotides, the CDR3 is TGTGCCAGCAGTTACTCGACTACGGGCGGGACAGATACGCAGTATTTT.